Following are 18 T cell receptor beta chains from one sample sequenced in a study of chemoradiotherapy in HPV16-positive cancers. TCRdb's copy holds only in-frame clones and misses some; the assay was immunoSEQ multiplex PCR. The sample records fewer than 15,000 clones, approximately 79% being singletons. This sample was taken from a patient who underwent chemoradiotherapy. The receptors shown here come from a human donor with HPV-associated anogenital cancer.

The chain combines TRBV27 with TRBJ1-2, with TRBD1 matching 8 bases. Per germline, CDR1 MNHEY and CDR2 SMNVEV (reference sequence). This CDR3 is 16 amino acids long. The J segment lost 4 bases and the V segment lost 5 bases, leaving 12 bases of the junction unmatched. The CDR3 bases are TGTGCCAGCAGTGCCGGGACAGGAGCCCTCGGCTATGGCTACACCTTC. As protein: CASSAGTGALGYGYTF.

The chain is built from TRBV5-6 and TRBJ2-1, with TRBD2 matching over 7 bases. Germline CDR1 SGHDT, CDR2 YYEEEE. The CDR3 is 18 amino acids. The junction had 18 bases not matched to a gene; V was cut back by 4 bases and J by 5 bases. The DNA of the CDR3 is TGTGCCAGCAGCCTCTTCCGCGGAACGGGACTACAAAACAATGAGCAGTTCTTC. This gives the protein CASSLFRGTGLQNNEQFF.

The chain links TRBV7-2 to TRBJ2-5; 9 bases map to TRBD2. Germline CDR1 is SGHTA and CDR2 is FQGNSA. Trimming took 5 bases from V and 0 from J; bases not matched to a gene: 4. This CDR3 contains 15 residues. This CDR3 reads CASSPGLAYQETQYF. CDR3 bases: TGTGCCAGCAGCCCCGGACTAGCGTACCAAGAGACCCAGTACTTC. Full variable domain (outside the CDR3, taken from reference TRBV7-2 and TRBJ2-5): GAGVSQSPSNKVTEKGKDVELRCDPISGHTALYWYRQSLGQGLEFLIYFQGNSAPDKSGLPSDRFSAERTGGSVSTLTIQRTQQEDSAVYLCASSPGLAYQETQYFGPGTRLLVL.

The V gene is TRBV5-1, the J gene TRBJ2-7; no clear D. Germline CDR1 and CDR2: SGHRS and YFSETQ. This CDR3 is 15 amino acids long. V lost 3 bases and J lost 2, with 15 bases in between. The CDR3 loop is CASSSTGSTTYEQYF. The CDR3, as DNA: TGCGCCAGCAGCTCGACCGGGTCCACAACCTACGAGCAGTACTTC.

The chain carries TRBV5-1 and TRBJ2-5; no clear D gene. The CDR3 extends over 17 amino acids. Germline-derived CDR1 and CDR2 are SGHRS and YFSETQ. V was pared by 0 bases and J by 5 bases, with 20 bases between. The DNA for the CDR3 is TGCGCCAGCAGCTTGGCCTTACTGTCCACTTACTCGGAGACCCAGTACTTC. This sequence encodes CASSLALLSTYSETQYF.

The chain joins TRBV10-3 to TRBJ1-1; no firm D call. Germline V gives CDR1 ENHRY, CDR2 SYGVKD. The CDR3 length is 13 residues. Trimming left V 10 bases short and J 3 bases short, with 15 bases between. The CDR3 DNA sequence: TGTGCCACGAAGGGCTCGAGCGACACTGAAGCTTTCTTT. Translated: CATKGSSDTEAFF.

V and J are TRBV7-3 and TRBJ2-1; perhaps TRBD2 as D (5 bases). This CDR3 has 16 residues. CDR1 and CDR2 from the germline V gene are SGHTA and FQGTGA. Trimming took 1 base from V and 3 from J, leaving 13 bases between them. For the CDR3, the DNA is TGTGCCAGCAGCTTAAGGGGTAGCGAGCTCTACAATGAGCAGTTCTTC. As protein: CASSLRGSELYNEQFF.

CDR3 amino acids: CASSPRTGDTDTQYF. The DNA for the CDR3 is TGTGCCAGCAGTCCAAGGACAGGGGATACAGATACGCAGTATTTT. The V gene is TRBV6-4, the J gene TRBJ2-3; 9 bases map to TRBD1. V trimming: 5 bases; J trimming: 3 bases; junction bases outside the gene matches: 6. The germline CDR1 and CDR2 sequences are MRHNA and SNTAGT. The length of the CDR3 is 15 residues.

The chain joins TRBV11-2 to TRBJ2-7, with 8 bases aligning to TRBD1. The germline V gene encodes CDR1 SGHAT and CDR2 FQNNGV. V lost 5 bases to trimming and J lost 0 bases; unmatched junction nucleotides: 6. The CDR3 totals 15 residues. CDR3 DNA sequence: TGTGCCAGCAGCCCAGGACAGGGACTCTCCTACGAGCAGTACTTC. It translates to CASSPGQGLSYEQYF.

The chain uses TRBV11-2 and TRBJ2-7; 13 positions match TRBD2. CDR1 and CDR2 from the germline V gene are SGHAT and FQNNGV. The CDR3 sequence is 19 residues long. Unmatched junction bases numbered 14, after V lost 6 bases and J lost 0 bases. The DNA of the CDR3 is TGTGCCAGCAGATCACCGGGACTAGCGGGACATAATAGCTCCTACGAGCAGTACTTC. Protein sequence: CASRSPGLAGHNSSYEQYF.

The chain recombines TRBV19 with TRBJ2-4; tentative D call: TRBD1 (5 bases). V shed 4 bases and J shed 0 bases, with 10 bases lying between them. The CDR3 consists of 15 residues. Per germline, CDR1 LNHDA and CDR2 SQIVND (reference sequence). This CDR3 reads CASSKQDLAKNIQYF. The CDR3 DNA reads as TGTGCCAGTAGTAAACAGGATTTAGCCAAAAACATTCAGTACTTC.

This clone was seen only once. This chain connects TRBV18 to TRBJ1-3; no clear D gene. Germline values: CDR1 KGHSH, CDR2 LQKENI. The CDR3 extends over 18 amino acids. V lost 3 bases, J lost 3 bases, and 21 bases lay in between. This CDR3 reads CASSPLTPAGLLGNTIYF. The CDR3 nucleotides are TGTGCCAGCTCACCTTTGACTCCTGCTGGCCTCCTTGGAAACACCATATATTTT.

V usage is TRBV2 and J usage is TRBJ2-5; tentatively, D is TRBD1 or TRBD2 (6 bases each). Germline V gene data show CDR1 as SNHLY and CDR2 as FYNNEI. The CDR3 extends over 15 amino acids. V gave up 6 bases and J gave up 1 base, with 15 bases separating them. Here the CDR3 DNA reads TGTGCCAGCAGGGAGGGGGTAGGGGTCCAAGAGACCCAGTACTTC. Translating it yields CASREGVGVQETQYF.

The CDR3 reads CASSLGPGANTEAFF. The CDR3 DNA reads as TGTGCCAGCAGCTTAGGGCCAGGGGCGAACACTGAAGCTTTCTTT. The V and J genes are TRBV11-3 and TRBJ1-1, with TRBD1 as a possible D gene (6 bases). Germline V gives CDR1 SGHNT, CDR2 YENEEA. V lost 1 base and J lost 1, with 10 bases in between. CDR3 size: 15 residues.

The chain uses TRBV19 and TRBJ2-7; 10 bases map to TRBD1. Germline-derived CDR1 and CDR2 are LNHDA and SQIVND (reference sequence). V shed 5 bases, J shed 3 bases, and the junction held 7 bases outside the gene matches. CDR3 size: 15 residues. CDR3 sequence: CASSVGQGGNYEQYF. The CDR3 coding sequence is TGTGCCAGTAGTGTCGGACAGGGGGGGAACTACGAGCAGTACTTC. The full variable domain, completed using reference TRBV19 and TRBJ2-7, is DGGITQSPKYLFRKEGQNVTLSCEQNLNHDAMYWYRQDPGQGLRLIYYSQIVNDFQKGDIAEGYSVSREKKESFPLTVTSAQKNPTAFYLCASSVGQGGNYEQYFGPGTRLTVT.

V gene TRBV7-9 combines with J gene TRBJ2-1; D may be TRBD1 (6 bases). The CDR3 has 12 amino acids. CDR1 SEHNR and CDR2 FQNEAQ come from the germline V gene (reference sequence). V was clipped by 5 bases and J by 8 bases, with 10 bases between them. The CDR3 coding sequence is TGTGCCAGCAGCGAACAGGGCTATGAGCAGTTCTTC. Its translation: CASSEQGYEQFF.

The chain carries TRBV28 and TRBJ1-1; 8 bases line up with TRBD1. This CDR3 is 14 amino acids long. The junction had 7 bases not matched to a gene; V was cut back by 6 bases and J by 4 bases. Per germline, CDR1 MDHEN and CDR2 SYDVKM. The CDR3, as DNA: TGTGCCAGCAGACGGACAGGGCGAGTCACTGAAGCTTTCTTT. This sequence encodes CASRRTGRVTEAFF. The whole variable domain, filled in from reference TRBV28 and TRBJ1-1, reads DVKVTQSSRYLVKRTGEKVFLECVQDMDHENMFWYRQDPGLGLRLIYFSYDVKMKEKGDIPEGYSVSREKKERFSLILESASTNQTSMYLCASRRTGRVTEAFFGQGTRLTVV.

Only one count was recorded for this clone. This rearrangement joins TRBV5-6 to TRBJ2-5; no clear D. V gave up 6 bases and J gave up 0 bases, with 18 bases separating them. The CDR3 length is 16 residues. The germline V gene has CDR1 SGHDT and CDR2 YYEEEE. The CDR3 loop is CASNLMAGVYQETQYF. The CDR3 DNA is TGTGCCAGCAACCTTATGGCAGGAGTTTACCAAGAGACCCAGTACTTC.